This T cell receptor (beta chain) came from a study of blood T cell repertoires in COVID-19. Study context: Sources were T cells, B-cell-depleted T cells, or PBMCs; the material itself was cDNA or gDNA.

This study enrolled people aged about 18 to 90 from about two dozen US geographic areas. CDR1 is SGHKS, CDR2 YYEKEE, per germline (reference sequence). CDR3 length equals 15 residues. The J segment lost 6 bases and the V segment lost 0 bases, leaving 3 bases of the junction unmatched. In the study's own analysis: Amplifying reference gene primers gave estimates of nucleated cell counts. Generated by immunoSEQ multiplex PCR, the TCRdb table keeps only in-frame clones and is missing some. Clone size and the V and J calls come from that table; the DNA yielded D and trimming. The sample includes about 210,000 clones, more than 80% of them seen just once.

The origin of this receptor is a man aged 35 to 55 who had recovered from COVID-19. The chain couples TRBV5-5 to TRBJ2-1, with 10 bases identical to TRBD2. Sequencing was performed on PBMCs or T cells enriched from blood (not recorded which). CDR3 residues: CASSLVAGGLNEQFF. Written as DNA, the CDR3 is TGTGCCAGCAGCTTGGTAGCGGGAGGCCTCAATGAGCAGTTCTTC.